Below are 30 T cell receptor beta chains sequenced from a single sample in a study of T cell responses to AZD1222 COVID-19 vaccine. Only in-frame clones appear in the TCRdb table, and some are missing; sequencing was by immunoSEQ multiplex PCR. The sample lists around 100,000 clones; roughly 85% were seen once. The sample here was peripheral blood, taken on day 0 of AZD1222 vaccination. Every receptor here comes from an adult in good health.

This chain joins TRBV7-9 and TRBJ2-2; the D gene is possibly TRBD1 (6 bases). The CDR3 has 13 residues. Germline V gene lookup returns CDR1 SEHNR and CDR2 FQNEAQ (reference sequence). V lost 10 bases, J lost 0 bases, and 9 bases lay in between. The CDR3 is CATRTANTGELFF. DNA of the CDR3: TGTGCCACCCGGACAGCGAACACCGGGGAGCTGTTTTTT.

The gene calls are TRBV9 and TRBJ1-3, with no clear D. The length of the CDR3 is 16 residues. The germline CDR1 and CDR2 sequences are SGDLS and YYNGEE. V was pared by 0 bases and J by 0 bases, with 10 bases between. CDR3 sequence reads: CASSVGREFSGNTIYF. CDR3 DNA: TGTGCCAGCAGCGTAGGACGTGAGTTCTCTGGAAACACCATATATTTT.

This rearrangement joins TRBV9 to TRBJ2-3, with a possible D match to TRBD2 (6 bases). V was pared by 0 bases and J by 0 bases, with 11 bases between. Germline V lookup: CDR1 SGDLS, CDR2 YYNGEE. This CDR3 has 16 amino acids. The CDR3 is CASSVAWGRSTDTQYF. In DNA, the CDR3 is TGTGCCAGCAGCGTAGCTTGGGGGAGGAGCACAGATACGCAGTATTTT.

This clone was observed once. The CDR3: CASSLVGGAGKLFF. The DNA for the CDR3 is TGTGCCAGCAGCTTAGTGGGAGGGGCGGGAAAACTGTTTTTT. The chain couples TRBV7-8 to TRBJ1-4; perhaps TRBD1 as D (5 bases). Germline V CDR1 and CDR2: SGHVS, FQNEAQ. The CDR3 covers 14 residues. Deletions cut 1 base from V and 10 bases from J, with 13 bases between.

V gene TRBV5-4 combines with J gene TRBJ1-2; 8 nucleotides agree with TRBD1. The V segment lost 4 bases and the J segment 5 bases; nucleotides outside the gene matches: 4. Germline V gene data show CDR1 as SGHNT and CDR2 as YYREEE (reference sequence). The CDR3 has 13 residues. CDR3 DNA: TGTGCCAGCAGCCCCGGGACAGGATATGGCTACACCTTC. This gives the protein CASSPGTGYGYTF.

The chain recombines TRBV3-1 (or the pseudogene TRBV3-2) with TRBJ2-3; TRBD1 aligns across 9 bases. The CDR3 contains 16 residues. With V trimmed by 2 bases and J by 2 bases, 5 bases remained unmatched. Per germline, CDR1 LGHDT and CDR2 YNNKEL (reference sequence). CDR3 nucleotides: TGTGCCAGCAGCCAACCTTGGACAGGGGTCACAGATACGCAGTATTTT. Translated: CASSQPWTGVTDTQYF.

The chain couples TRBV18 to TRBJ1-1, with 7 bases matching TRBD1. The CDR3 is 15 residues long. Unmatched junction bases numbered 5, after V lost 3 bases and J lost 1 base. Germline lookup yields CDR1 KGHSH and CDR2 LQKENI. The CDR3, as DNA: TGTGCCAGCTCACCCCCGGGACAGTGGAACACTGAAGCTTTCTTT. Translated: CASSPPGQWNTEAFF. Complete variable domain (other parts from reference TRBV18 and TRBJ1-1): NAGVMQNPRHLVRRRGQEARLRCSPMKGHSHVYWYRQLPEEGLKFMVYLQKENIIDESGMPKERFSAEFPKEGPSILRIQQVVRGDSAAYFCASSPPGQWNTEAFFGQGTRLTVV.

This rearrangement joins TRBV6-2 or TRBV6-3 to TRBJ2-3; TRBD2 might be the D (7 bases). CDR1 is MNHEY, CDR2 SVGEGT, per germline. V shed 8 bases and J shed 5 bases, with 20 bases lying between them. The CDR3 is made up of 15 amino acids. The CDR3 protein is CASRLIGGPEDTQYF. In nucleotides, the CDR3 is TGTGCCAGCCGTTTGATCGGGGGGCCAGAAGATACGCAGTATTTT.

The chain links TRBV27 to TRBJ2-1; D not certain. CDR3 length equals 13 residues. Deletions cut 2 bases from V and 2 bases from J, with 4 bases between. CDR1 and CDR2 from the germline V gene are MNHEY and SMNVEV (reference sequence). The CDR3: CASSLAPYNEQFF. CDR3 DNA sequence: TGTGCCAGCAGTTTAGCCCCCTACAATGAGCAGTTCTTC.

V and J are TRBV3-1 (or the pseudogene TRBV3-2) and TRBJ1-6; 7 bases fit TRBD1. V dropped 4 bases and J dropped 6; count of bases not matched to a gene: 6. The CDR3 loop spans 15 amino acids. Germline CDR1 and CDR2: LGHDT and YNNKEL (reference sequence). The CDR3 sequence is CASSRRDSRNSPLHF. CDR3 DNA: TGTGCCAGCAGCCGCCGGGACAGCCGTAATTCACCCCTCCACTTT.

The chain joins TRBV6-2 or TRBV6-3 to TRBJ1-1, with D unresolved. V was trimmed by 0 bases and J by 4 bases, leaving 9 bases between them. The CDR3 consists of 14 residues. The V gene's germline CDR1 is MNHEY and CDR2 SVGEGT. CDR3 in amino acids: CASSYSELATEAFF. CDR3 nucleotides: TGTGCCAGCAGTTACTCGGAACTGGCCACTGAAGCTTTCTTT.

The chain is built from TRBV4-2 and TRBJ2-3, with D unresolved. V was pared by 0 bases and J by 2 bases, with 6 bases between. CDR1 is LGHNA and CDR2 is YNFKEQ in the germline V gene. CDR3 length: 14 amino acids. The CDR3 region has the DNA TGTGCCAGCAGCCAAGACCGGTCCACAGATACGCAGTATTTT. It specifies CASSQDRSTDTQYF.

This chain joins TRBV7-2 and TRBJ1-2; perhaps TRBD1 as D (6 bases). Germline CDR1 and CDR2: SGHTA and FQGNSA. Trimming removed 6 bases at V and 4 bases at J, with 27 bases between. The CDR3 has 18 residues. The CDR3, as DNA: TGTGCCAGCAGTTATGATCAGACCCCGGGGGGCGCGGGCTATGGCTACACCTTC. Protein product: CASSYDQTPGGAGYGYTF.

The J gene is TRBJ2-1, the V gene TRBV3-1 (or the pseudogene TRBV3-2); 8 nucleotides match TRBD2. Per the germline V gene, CDR1 is LGHDT and CDR2 is YNNKEL (reference sequence). The CDR3 extends over 12 amino acids. V was clipped by 7 bases and J by 7 bases; unmatched bases: 3. For the CDR3, the DNA is TGTGCCAGCACGGCTAGCGGGAATGAGCAGTTCTTC. Translating gives CASTASGNEQFF.

The chain is built from TRBV7-2 and TRBJ1-6, with a weak D call TRBD1 (5 bases). Trimming cost V 4 bases and J 5 bases, with 15 bases left between them. Germline CDR1 is SGHTA and CDR2 is FQGNSA. The CDR3 is 16 residues long. The CDR3 reads CASSSLGGINNSPLHF. The CDR3 bases are TGTGCCAGCAGCTCGCTCGGGGGGATTAATAATTCACCCCTCCACTTT. Using reference TRBV7-2 and TRBJ1-6 for the parts outside the CDR3, the full variable domain is GAGVSQSPSNKVTEKGKDVELRCDPISGHTALYWYRQSLGQGLEFLIYFQGNSAPDKSGLPSDRFSAERTGGSVSTLTIQRTQQEDSAVYLCASSSLGGINNSPLHFGNGTRLTVT.

V usage is TRBV9 and J usage is TRBJ2-3, with D possibly called TRBD1 or TRBD2 (7 bases each). There are 16 residues in the CDR3. Trimming took 4 bases from V and 2 from J, leaving 17 bases between them. Germline loops: CDR1 SGDLS, CDR2 YYNGEE. CDR3 nucleotide sequence: TGTGCCAGCAGCCTCAGGGAGGGGGCACTCACAGATACGCAGTATTTT. Its translation: CASSLREGALTDTQYF.

This chain uses TRBV24-1 with TRBJ2-1; D remains unclear. The CDR3 consists of 17 residues. In germline, CDR1 is KGHDR, CDR2 SFDVKD. V lost 3 bases to trimming and J lost 0 bases, with 14 bases between them. The CDR3 is CATSDPSTSGSYNEQFF. In DNA, the CDR3 is TGTGCCACCAGTGATCCCTCGACGTCTGGCTCCTACAATGAGCAGTTCTTC.

The chain links TRBV7-3 to TRBJ1-2, with D maybe TRBD1 (6 bases). CDR1 is SGHTA and CDR2 is FQGTGA in the germline V gene. This CDR3 comprises 14 residues. V shed 1 base and J shed 3 bases, with 9 bases lying between them. CDR3 loop: CASSLIPGDYGYTF. The DNA for the CDR3 is TGTGCCAGCAGCTTAATTCCAGGGGACTATGGCTACACCTTC.

The CDR3, as DNA: TGCGCCAGCAGCCAAGAGGAAGCGGTGTACAATGAGCAGTTCTTC. Protein sequence: CASSQEEAVYNEQFF. The V gene is TRBV4-1, the J gene TRBJ2-1, with D possibly being TRBD2 (5 bases). This CDR3 has 15 residues. Germline CDR1 MGHRA, CDR2 YSYEKL. V was trimmed by 0 bases and J by 4 bases, leaving 10 bases between them.

The gene calls are TRBV11-1 and TRBJ2-5; D unclear. There are 14 residues in the CDR3. V dropped 6 bases and J dropped 2 bases, with 13 bases sitting between them. CDR1 is SGHAT and CDR2 is FQDESV in the germline V gene (reference sequence). The DNA of the CDR3 is TGTGCCAGCAGGGCAATGGCCGCACAAGAGACCCAGTACTTC. This translates into CASRAMAAQETQYF.

The V call is TRBV4-1, the J call TRBJ2-1; TRBD2 matches at 9 bases. This CDR3 spans 15 amino acids. The V segment lost 5 bases and the J segment 4 bases; nucleotides outside the gene matches: 6. Germline V gives CDR1 MGHRA, CDR2 YSYEKL. DNA of the CDR3: TGCGCCAGCAGCGTTAGCGGGGGAGGATACAATGAGCAGTTCTTC. Its translation is CASSVSGGGYNEQFF.

This sequence joins TRBV7-9 and TRBJ2-7; D may be TRBD2 (5 bases). CDR1 is SEHNR, CDR2 FQNEAQ, per germline (reference sequence). The CDR3 runs to 13 residues. The V end was cut by 8 bases, the J end by 5 bases, with 16 bases between. The chain's CDR3 is CASGLGSTHEQYV. CDR3 sequence (DNA): TGTGCCAGCGGCCTGGGGAGCACCCACGAGCAGTACGTC.

This chain links TRBV30 with TRBJ1-5, with D perhaps matching TRBD1 (5 bases). CDR3 length: 13 residues. Trimming pared 5 bases from V and 5 bases from J, leaving 13 bases between. Germline lookup yields CDR1 GTSNPN and CDR2 SVGIG (reference sequence). This CDR3 is CAWAGGNDQPQHF. Here the CDR3 DNA reads TGTGCCTGGGCTGGGGGGAATGATCAGCCCCAGCATTTT.

This sequence joins TRBV9 and TRBJ1-2, with D tentatively TRBD1 (5 bases). The CDR3 totals 13 residues. V gave up 0 bases and J gave up 4 bases, with 7 bases separating them. Germline values: CDR1 SGDLS, CDR2 YYNGEE. As DNA, the CDR3 is TGTGCCAGCAGCGTAGGGCAGGGCTATGGCTACACCTTC. As protein: CASSVGQGYGYTF.

This clone was picked up a small number of times. The CDR3: CASGEEREYNEQFF. The CDR3 nucleotides read TGTGCCAGCGGGGAAGAGCGGGAGTACAATGAGCAGTTCTTC. The genes are TRBV4-2 and TRBJ2-1; the match to TRBD2 covers 8 bases. The germline CDR1 and CDR2 sequences are LGHNA and YNFKEQ. Trimming removed 8 bases from V and 4 bases from J; junction bases left unmatched: 7. This CDR3 is built from 14 residues.

This chain connects TRBV11-3 to TRBJ1-2; D possibly corresponds to TRBD1 (5 bases). The CDR3 consists of 12 residues. V gave up 0 bases and J gave up 10 bases, with 9 bases separating them. Per the germline V gene, CDR1 is SGHNT and CDR2 is YENEEA. CDR3 residues: CASSLDRGDYTF. The CDR3 bases are TGTGCCAGCAGCTTAGATAGGGGAGACTACACCTTC.

This rearrangement joins TRBV10-3 to TRBJ2-3; a possible D gene is TRBD1 (6 bases). This CDR3 spans 12 amino acids. The V gene's germline CDR1 is ENHRY and CDR2 SYGVKD. CDR3 amino acids: CAHAGGTDTQYF. The CDR3 DNA sequence: TGTGCGCACGCAGGGGGCACAGATACGCAGTATTTT.

The chain couples TRBV9 to TRBJ1-4, with 7 bases lining up with TRBD1. The CDR3 covers 15 residues. CDR1 and CDR2 (germline): SGDLS, YYNGEE. The V gene end was trimmed by 3 bases and the J gene end by 3 bases; junction bases not matched to a gene: 5. The CDR3 protein is CASSATGQPNEKLFF. The CDR3 DNA reads TGTGCCAGCAGCGCAACGGGACAGCCTAATGAAAAACTGTTTTTT.

J is TRBJ1-1 and V is TRBV4-1; 7 bases match TRBD1. J gave up 0 bases and V 3 bases, and 10 bases lay outside the gene matches. The CDR3 sequence is 17 residues long. Germline CDR1 and CDR2: MGHRA and YSYEKL. The CDR3 spells CASSQASPRGLNTEAFF. The CDR3 nucleotides read TGCGCCAGCAGCCAGGCTAGCCCGAGGGGGCTGAACACTGAAGCTTTCTTT.

V is TRBV6-5 and J is TRBJ2-7, with unresolved D. CDR3 size: 14 residues. The V gene lost 2 bases and the J gene lost 3 bases, with 11 bases spanning the gap. Per the germline V gene, CDR1 is MNHEY and CDR2 is SVGAGI. For the CDR3, the DNA is TGTGCCAGCAGTTACGTAGGGCAGCACTACGAGCAGTACTTC. Encoded protein: CASSYVGQHYEQYF.